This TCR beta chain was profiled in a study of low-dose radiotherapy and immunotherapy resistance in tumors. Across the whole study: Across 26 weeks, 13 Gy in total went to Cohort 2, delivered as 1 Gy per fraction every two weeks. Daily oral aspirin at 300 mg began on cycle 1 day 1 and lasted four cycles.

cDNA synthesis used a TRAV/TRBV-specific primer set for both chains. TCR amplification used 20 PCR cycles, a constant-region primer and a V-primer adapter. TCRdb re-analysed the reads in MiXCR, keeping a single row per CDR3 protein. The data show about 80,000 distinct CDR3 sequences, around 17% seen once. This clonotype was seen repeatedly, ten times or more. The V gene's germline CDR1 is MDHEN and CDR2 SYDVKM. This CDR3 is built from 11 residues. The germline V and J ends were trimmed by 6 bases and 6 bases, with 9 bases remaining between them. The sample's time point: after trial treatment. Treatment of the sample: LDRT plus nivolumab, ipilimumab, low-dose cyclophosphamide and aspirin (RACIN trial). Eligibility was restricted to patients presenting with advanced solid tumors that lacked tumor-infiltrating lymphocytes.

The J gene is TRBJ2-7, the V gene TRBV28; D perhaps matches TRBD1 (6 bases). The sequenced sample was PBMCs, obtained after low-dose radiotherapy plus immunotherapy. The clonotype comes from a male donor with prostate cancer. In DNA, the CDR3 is TGTGCCAGCAGCGCAGGGGTCGAGCAGTACTTC. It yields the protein CASSAGVEQYF.